The 23 T cell receptor beta chains below were found in one sample sequenced in a study of CD8 T cells in ankylosing spondylitis. Findings and limits, study-wide: Blood from ankylosing spondylitis patients appeared to carry a characteristic roughly eight-variant TCR beta motif.

Antigens for these TCRs are unknown. TCRdb itself ran the 5' RACE reads through MiXCR, one entry per CDR3 protein. This table holds more than 400,000 distinct CDR3 sequences, about 5.2% found once. The sequenced sample was blood, either unsorted or a sorted T cell fraction (not recorded which). The receptors stem from a male donor with ankylosing spondylitis.

In its sample, this clonotype was seen many times. The rearrangement links TRBV12-3 or TRBV12-4 to TRBJ2-7, with D hard to call. This CDR3 region has 12 residues. Trimming removed 3 bases at V and 5 bases at J, with 8 bases between. DNA of the CDR3: TGTGCCAGCAGTTTCCGGCTCGACGAGCAGTACTTC. Translated, it gives CASSFRLDEQYF.

The table lists this clonotype with many counts. The rearrangement links TRBV15 to TRBJ2-7; 8 bases fit TRBD1. The germline V gene has CDR1 LNHNV and CDR2 YYDKDF (reference sequence). The trim removed 2 bases at V and 5 bases at J, leaving 17 bases unmatched. The CDR3 extends over 18 amino acids. CDR3 bases: TGTGCCACCAGCAGACCTGGGGCAAGGACAGGGAGAGGTAACGAGCAGTACTTC. The encoded protein is CATSRPGARTGRGNEQYF.

This clonotype has at least ten counts. The chain employs TRBV5-1 and TRBJ1-1; unclear D gene. V was cut by 2 bases and J by 7 bases, with 9 bases left in between. CDR1 and CDR2 (germline): SGHRS, YFSETQ. This CDR3 has 12 residues. DNA of the CDR3: TGCGCCAGCAGCTTACCGGGATTTGAAGCTTTCTTT. It is translated as CASSLPGFEAFF.

Remarks on this clonotype: One end of the junction does not line up with germline, which may come from a read error. This chain uses TRBV20-1 with TRBJ2-3, with a weak D call TRBD2 (5 bases). CDR1 and CDR2 (germline): DFQATT, SNEGSKA (reference sequence). This CDR3 is 13 amino acids long. CDR3 region: CNALQAGGYTQYF. Here the CDR3 DNA reads TGTAATGCCCTTCAGGCCGGCGGGTATACGCAGTATTTT.

This clonotype was counted ten times or more. The chain has TRBV29-1 and TRBJ2-7; no reliable D call. CDR3 length: 11 residues. Germline loops: CDR1 SQVTM, CDR2 ANQGSEA. V gave up 8 bases and J gave up 3 bases, with 11 bases separating them. The CDR3 DNA reads TGCAGCACGAAGGACGGCTACGAGCAGTACTTC. This translates into CSTKDGYEQYF.

The table lists this clonotype with many counts. This chain uses TRBV5-6 with TRBJ1-2, with 9 nucleotides matching TRBD1. Germline lookup yields CDR1 SGHDT and CDR2 YYEEEE. V shed 1 base, J shed 8 bases, and the junction held 6 bases outside the gene matches. This CDR3 region has 14 residues. This chain's CDR3 is CASSLQGQGWGYTF. In DNA, the CDR3 is TGTGCCAGCAGCTTGCAGGGACAGGGATGGGGCTACACCTTC.

This clonotype was detected many times. V usage is TRBV20-1 and J usage is TRBJ2-7; D possibly corresponds to TRBD2 (6 bases). Germline CDR1 and CDR2: DFQATT and SNEGSKA (reference sequence). Trimming took 6 bases from V and 0 from J, leaving 12 bases between them. The CDR3 runs 13 residues. CDR3 DNA sequence: TGCAGTGCACAGGATAGCGGCTCCTACGAGCAGTACTTC. Translated: CSAQDSGSYEQYF.

Ten or more counts support this clonotype. V and J are TRBV6-4 and TRBJ1-1, with 8 bases that match TRBD1. Germline loops: CDR1 MRHNA, CDR2 SNTAGT. The CDR3 has 13 amino acids. Trimming took 4 bases from V and 5 from J; bases not matched to a gene: 3. CDR3 in amino acids: CASSADRATEAFF. CDR3 coding DNA: TGTGCCAGCAGTGCGGACAGGGCGACTGAAGCTTTCTTT.

This clonotype was picked up many times. The gene calls are TRBV28 and TRBJ2-7; 12 bases match TRBD2. With V trimmed by 2 bases and J by 4 bases, 3 bases remained unmatched. The germline V gene encodes CDR1 MDHEN and CDR2 SYDVKM. The CDR3 spans 15 residues. CDR3 residues: CASSLVGLAGYEQYF. In nucleotides, the CDR3 is TGTGCCAGCAGTTTAGTCGGACTAGCGGGGTACGAGCAGTACTTC.

This clonotype came up a few times. The gene calls are TRBV20-1 and TRBJ1-3; perhaps TRBD1 as D (6 bases). V lost 0 bases and J 1 base, leaving 10 bases between the germline ends. The V gene's germline CDR1 is DFQATT and CDR2 SNEGSKA (reference sequence). The CDR3 has 15 residues. The CDR3 DNA reads TGCAGTGCTAGAGAGGCCAGGGGATCTGGAAACACCATATATTTT. It encodes CSAREARGSGNTIYF.

This clonotype came up many times. The V and J genes are TRBV7-9 and TRBJ2-1; D is undetermined. V was shortened by 5 bases and J by 2 bases, with 16 bases between the two germline ends. Germline values: CDR1 SEHNR, CDR2 FQNEAQ (reference sequence). The CDR3 is 16 amino acids. The CDR3 nucleotides read TGTGCCAGCAGCCCCGGTGAGGCAGGAGCCTACAATGAGCAGTTCTTC. It encodes CASSPGEAGAYNEQFF.

This clonotype was seen many times. The chain recombines TRBV5-5 with TRBJ1-6; no firm D call. Trimming pared 0 bases from V and 10 bases from J, leaving 14 bases between. The CDR3 has 15 amino acids. Germline V gene sequence: CDR1 SGHKS, CDR2 YYEKEE (reference sequence). The CDR3 DNA reads as TGTGCCAGCAGCTTGGAGGGCGGAGAACTCTCACCCCTCCACTTT. The encoded protein is CASSLEGGELSPLHF.

In this sample, this clonotype turned up many times. The rearrangement links TRBV12-3 or TRBV12-4 to TRBJ2-5, with TRBD1 as a possible D gene (6 bases). CDR3 size: 14 residues. Trimming pared 8 bases from V and 5 bases from J, leaving 18 bases between. The CDR3 DNA is TGTGCCAGCCGCCGATGGGGGCGCATCGAGACCCAGTACTTC. Translating it yields CASRRWGRIETQYF.

In this sample, this clonotype turned up many times. The chain's CDR3 is CASSYRNLYGYTF. The CDR3 DNA sequence: TGTGCCAGCAGTTACAGAAACCTTTATGGCTACACCTTC. The rearrangement links TRBV27 to TRBJ1-2; no reliable D call. The V end lost 4 bases, the J end lost 5 bases, and 11 bases lay between the germline ends. Germline CDR1 reads MNHEY; CDR2 reads SMNVEV (reference sequence). The CDR3 covers 13 residues.

With respect to this clonotype: A much more abundant neighbour one base away suggests this may be a read error. The chain is built from TRBV6-5 and TRBJ2-1, with 8 bases lining up with TRBD1. V was clipped by 4 bases and J by 7 bases; unmatched bases: 12. The CDR3 contains 16 residues. Germline CDR1 is MNHEY and CDR2 is SVGAGI. CDR3 nucleotides: TGTGCCAGCAGTTTTAACCGACAGGGGAAGTTGAATGAGCAGTTCTTC. It translates to CASSFNRQGKLNEQFF.

In its sample, this clonotype was seen many times. J is TRBJ2-7 and V is TRBV20-1; 7 bases match TRBD1. Looked up from germline, CDR1 is DFQATT and CDR2 is SNEGSKA (reference sequence). J lost 6 bases, V lost 0 bases, and 11 bases had no gene match. This CDR3 contains 15 residues. CDR3 amino acids: CSARDGRQGRGEQYF. The CDR3 DNA is TGCAGTGCTAGAGATGGGAGACAGGGTAGGGGCGAGCAGTACTTC.

This clonotype showed up many times. The chain employs TRBV7-9 and TRBJ1-5; D may be TRBD1 (5 bases). The CDR3 has 15 amino acids. CDR1 and CDR2 from the germline V gene are SEHNR and FQNEAQ (reference sequence). With 1 base removed from V and 3 bases from J, the gap between germline ends came to 10 bases. The CDR3 loop is CASSLEGRLNQPQHF. As DNA, the CDR3 is TGTGCCAGCAGCTTAGAGGGGCGGCTCAATCAGCCCCAGCATTTT. Combining the CDR3 with reference TRBV7-9 and TRBJ1-5 gives the whole variable domain DTGVSQNPRHKITKRGQNVTFRCDPISEHNRLYWYRQTLGQGPEFLTYFQNEAQLEKSRLLSDRFSAERPKGSFSTLEIQRTEQGDSAMYLCASSLEGRLNQPQHFGDGTRLSIL.

This clonotype showed up many times. The chain links TRBV5-1 to TRBJ2-1, with TRBD2 matching over 13 bases. This CDR3 has 18 residues. J was trimmed by 4 bases and V by 5 bases; bases with no gene match: 12. Germline V gives CDR1 SGHRS, CDR2 YFSETQ. This CDR3 is CASRQGLAGASEYNEQFF. The CDR3 coding sequence is TGCGCCAGCAGACAAGGACTAGCGGGGGCCTCAGAGTACAATGAGCAGTTCTTC.

This clonotype was seen many times. DNA for the CDR3: TGTGCCAGCTCAGGGGCCGGGGCTGAAGCTTTCTTT. Residues: CASSGAGAEAFF. V and J are TRBV18 and TRBJ1-1, with D perhaps TRBD1 (5 bases). V lost 5 bases and J 6 bases, leaving 10 bases between the germline ends. The CDR3 length is 12 residues. Germline V gene sequence: CDR1 KGHSH, CDR2 LQKENI. The full variable domain, in which reference TRBV18 and TRBJ1-1 provide the parts outside the CDR3, is NAGVMQNPRHLVRRRGQEARLRCSPMKGHSHVYWYRQLPEEGLKFMVYLQKENIIDESGMPKERFSAEFPKEGPSILRIQQVVRGDSAAYFCASSGAGAEAFFGQGTRLTVV.

This clonotype was found a few times. The chain joins TRBV4-2 to TRBJ1-5; 8 nucleotides match TRBD1. CDR3 length: 14 amino acids. The J segment lost 9 bases and the V segment lost 1 base, leaving 5 bases of the junction unmatched. CDR1 is LGHNA, CDR2 YNFKEQ, per germline. The CDR3 bases are TGTGCCAGCAGCCAAGGGACAGGGAGTTGGCCCCAGCATTTT. Amino acids: CASSQGTGSWPQHF.

A few counts support this clonotype. V gene TRBV27 combines with J gene TRBJ1-2; no firm D call. The V gene lost 6 bases and the J gene lost 4 bases, with 6 bases spanning the gap. Germline V gives CDR1 MNHEY, CDR2 SMNVEV (reference sequence). There are 11 residues in the CDR3. In nucleotides, the CDR3 is TGTGCCAGCAGAAATAGCTATGGCTACACCTTC. Protein product: CASRNSYGYTF.

There are many counts of this clonotype. The rearrangement links TRBV6-5 to TRBJ2-1; D remains ambiguous. The germline CDR1 and CDR2 sequences are MNHEY and SVGAGI. Trimming took off 1 base at V and 0 bases at J, with 7 bases between the two ends. The CDR3 covers 15 residues. For the CDR3, the DNA is TGTGCCAGCAGTTACTTACCCAGCTCCTACAATGAGCAGTTCTTC. Translating it yields CASSYLPSSYNEQFF.

This clonotype was detected a few times. The chain uses TRBV5-1 and TRBJ2-6, with 8 bases aligning to TRBD1. The CDR3 covers 16 residues. The J segment lost 2 bases and the V segment lost 4 bases, leaving 5 bases of the junction unmatched. Germline CDR1 and CDR2: SGHRS and YFSETQ. In nucleotides, the CDR3 is TGCGCCAGCAGCATTATGACAGGGGCTGGGGCCAACGTCCTGACTTTC. Amino acid sequence: CASSIMTGAGANVLTF. The whole variable domain, filled in from reference TRBV5-1 and TRBJ2-6, reads KAGVTQTPRYLIKTRGQQVTLSCSPISGHRSVSWYQQTPGQGLQFLFEYFSETQRNKGNFPGRFSGRQFSNSRSEMNVSTLELGDSALYLCASSIMTGAGANVLTFGAGSRLTVL.